This T cell receptor (beta chain) was sequenced in a study of cytomegalovirus exposure and HLA in healthy donors (TCRdb year 2017). Regarding the study in general: According to a later analysis, one platform produced both the 110 or so validation repertoires and the approximately 670 repertoires of the first cohort. The study was designed to test whether signatures of past pathogen exposure could be identified by cataloging public T cell receptors. Along with the approximately 620-subject first cohort, a separate validation cohort of over 90 different subjects was used. The study combined high-throughput TCR immunosequencing, statistical association of individual TCRs with disease status, and machine learning to predict cytomegalovirus infection status.

Trimming removed 2 bases from V and 7 bases from J, leaving 9 bases between the germline ends. Including the terminal cysteine and phenylalanine, the CDR3 comprises 13 residues. Only CDR3 DNA is held: 39 bases, read in frame from base 1. Per the germline V gene, SGHTA is the CDR1 and FQGNSA is the CDR2. The library was made by the immunoSEQ multiplex PCR assay. The paper's data handling went like this. A statistical classification framework was developed to diagnose cytomegalovirus status using the catalog of TCR beta chain sequences. Held by TCRdb, this immuneACCESS table contains in-frame sequences only and omits some clones. Under half of the omission traces to an unresolved V gene where checked; the cause of the rest is unknown. The V and J calls and clone size are taken from that table; D and trimming were inferred from the DNA. This sample is represented by about 130,000 clones; roughly 90% of them were singletons. The ten largest make up 3% to 3.5% of the sample.

In regard to this clone: Its target antigen remains unknown. Per-base qualities were not stored, and no clone one base away is much larger.

The donors belonged to the validation cohort of over a hundred subjects, which was separate from the 666-subject first cohort. On the study overall, not on this receptor specifically: While some public TCRs were present in many individuals, most TCR sequences turned up only very rarely across donors. In the study, around 160 TCR beta chains were listed as associated with cytomegalovirus. The classifier was reported to diagnose cytomegalovirus status with high specificity and sensitivity in both the original and validation cohorts. The authors suggested that the approach could potentially be generalized to other disease states and immunological phenotypes. A few of the identified cytomegalovirus-associated TCR beta chains were confirmed in vitro to be specific for cytomegalovirus antigens. In a later analysis, TCRs clustered in the first cohort were found to also tend to co-occur in the 120 or so validation repertoires, with approximately 95% of cluster scores above 0. All 110 or so repertoires were used to score co-occurrence in the validation cohort in a later analysis, because that analysis had no HLA typing for the cohort.

The receptor chain draws on TRBV7-2 and TRBJ1-5; perhaps TRBD1 is the D gene, with 6 bases matching. Sequenced: PBMCs. The receptor's source is a man between 25 and 39 years old in good health and CMV-seronegative. CDR3 reads: CASSLHREQPQHF. Read as DNA, the sequence is TGTGCCAGCAGCTTACACAGGGAACAGCCCCAGCATTTT.